The 3 T cell receptor beta chains reported below all come from one sample, sequenced in a study of shared clonotypes between healthy human individuals. Assay used: immunoSEQ multiplex PCR; TCRdb lists only in-frame clones, some missing. Seen here are about 1.1 million clones, 70% to 85% observed once, and the top ten hold 0.85% to 1%. The sequenced sample consisted of memory CD4+ T cells from PBMCs. Subset in this sample: CD45RA-negative fraction. Every receptor here comes from a young man in good health. Some clones in this sample may be carry-over from other donors' samples.

Only one count was recorded for this clone. This chain uses TRBV18 with TRBJ1-5; possibly TRBD1 for D (5 bases). Trimming left V 5 bases short and J 3 bases short, with 17 bases between. Germline CDR1 is KGHSH and CDR2 is LQKENI. The CDR3 is 16 amino acids. The CDR3 protein is CASSNGIAGNNQPQHF. Here the CDR3 DNA reads TGTGCCAGCTCAAACGGCATCGCAGGGAACAATCAGCCCCAGCATTTT.

V and J are TRBV7-9 and TRBJ2-1, with D perhaps TRBD2 (6 bases). V was pared by 2 bases and J by 9 bases, with 8 bases between. The length of the CDR3 is 12 residues. CDR1 SEHNR and CDR2 FQNEAQ come from the germline V gene (reference sequence). The CDR3 protein is CASSLSRGEQFF. In DNA form, the CDR3 reads TGTGCCAGCAGCTTATCGCGGGGTGAGCAGTTCTTC.

Remarks on this clone: A single base is all that separates this from a far larger clone, so a read error is likely. This chain connects TRBV18 to TRBJ1-5; no firm D call. With 1 base removed from V and 5 bases from J, the gap between germline ends came to 6 bases. The CDR3 covers 13 residues. The germline CDR1 and CDR2 sequences are KGHSH and LQKENI. Here the CDR3 DNA reads TGTGCCAGCTCACCACAGGTGGATCAGCCCCAGCATTTT. Amino acids: CASSPQVDQPQHF.